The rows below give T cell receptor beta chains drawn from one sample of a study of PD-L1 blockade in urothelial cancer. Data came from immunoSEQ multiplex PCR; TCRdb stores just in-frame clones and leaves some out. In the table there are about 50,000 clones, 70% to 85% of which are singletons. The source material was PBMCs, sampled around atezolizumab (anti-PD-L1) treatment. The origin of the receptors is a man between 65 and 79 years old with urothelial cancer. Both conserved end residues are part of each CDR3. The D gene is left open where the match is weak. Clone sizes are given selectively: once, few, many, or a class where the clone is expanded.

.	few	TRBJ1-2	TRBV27	CASSALTIRTDKLGYTF	TGTGCCAGCAGTGCTCTAACGATCCGGACAGATAAACTAGGCTACACCTTC
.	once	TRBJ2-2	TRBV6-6	CATSAEAGRTGELFF	TGTGCCACCTCAGCGGAGGCAGGCCGGACCGGGGAGCTGTTTTTT
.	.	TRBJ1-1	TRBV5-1	CASSLASRVDTEAFF	TGCGCCAGCAGCTTGGCCAGCAGGGTCGACACTGAAGCTTTCTTT
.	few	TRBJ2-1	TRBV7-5	CAIRERICYNEQFF	TGTGCCATCAGAGAGAGGATTTGCTACAATGAGCAGTTCTTC
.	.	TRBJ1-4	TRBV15	CATSRRRLNEKLFF	TGTGCCACCAGCAGGCGGAGGCTAAATGAAAAACTGTTTTTT
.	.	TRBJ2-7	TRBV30	CAWSKEQGSEQYF	TGTGCCTGGAGCAAAGAACAGGGCTCCGAGCAGTACTTC
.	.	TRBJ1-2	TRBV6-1	CASSEGGDYGYTF	TGTGCCAGCAGTGAAGGGGGGGACTATGGCTACACCTTC
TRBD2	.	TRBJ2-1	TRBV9	CASSVQGLGYNEQFF	TGTGCCAGCAGCGTACAGGGACTAGGGTATAATGAGCAGTTCTTC
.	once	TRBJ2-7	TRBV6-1	CASSVGQPGSYEQYF	TGTGCCAGCAGTGTAGGGCAGCCGGGGTCCTACGAGCAGTACTTC
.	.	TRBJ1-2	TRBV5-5	CASSLEMGDYGYTF	TGTGCCAGCAGCTTGGAGATGGGAGATTATGGCTACACCTTC
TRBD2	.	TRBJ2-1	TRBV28	CASSLLAGEAYNEQFF	TGTGCCAGCAGTCTCCTAGCGGGAGAGGCCTACAATGAGCAGTTCTTC
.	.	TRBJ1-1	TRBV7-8	CASSPQGRGGTEAFF	TGTGCCAGCAGCCCACAGGGCCGCGGTGGCACTGAAGCTTTCTTT
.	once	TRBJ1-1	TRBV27	CATIKREGGAIEAFF	TGTGCCACCATCAAGAGGGAGGGAGGGGCCATTGAAGCTTTCTTT
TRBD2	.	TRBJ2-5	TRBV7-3	CASSPHRLAGVSQETQYF	TGTGCCAGCAGCCCCCATCGACTAGCGGGGGTGTCCCAAGAGACCCAGTACTTC
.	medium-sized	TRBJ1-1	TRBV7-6	CASSYPGDGTEAFF	TGTGCCAGCAGCTATCCAGGGGACGGCACTGAAGCTTTCTTT
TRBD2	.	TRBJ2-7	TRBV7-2	CASSLGGGAQYEQYF	TGTGCCAGCAGCTTAGGCGGGGGGGCCCAATACGAGCAGTACTTC
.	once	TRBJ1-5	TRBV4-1	CASSQEAVTGYSNQPQHF	TGCGCCAGCAGCCAAGAGGCAGTTACAGGCTATAGCAATCAGCCCCAGCATTTT
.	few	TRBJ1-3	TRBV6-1	CASAPYAGNTIYF	TGTGCCAGCGCTCCCTATGCTGGAAACACCATATATTTT
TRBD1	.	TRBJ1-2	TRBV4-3	CASSRGQGAYGYTF	TGCGCCAGCAGCCGAGGACAGGGGGCATATGGCTACACCTTC
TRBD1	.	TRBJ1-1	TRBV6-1	CASSETGQAAEAFF	TGTGCCAGCAGTGAAACGGGACAGGCGGCTGAAGCTTTCTTT
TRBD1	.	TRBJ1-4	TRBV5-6	CASSLRTGALPNEKLFF	TGTGCCAGCAGCCTGAGGACAGGGGCCCTCCCAAATGAAAAACTGTTTTTT
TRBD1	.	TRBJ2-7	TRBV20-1	CSAETGTEQYF	TGCAGTGCGGAGACAGGGACCGAGCAGTACTTC
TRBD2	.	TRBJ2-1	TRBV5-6	CASRHGSGPVSEQFF	TGTGCCAGCAGGCATGGTAGCGGGCCCGTCAGTGAGCAGTTCTTC
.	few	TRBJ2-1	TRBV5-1	CASSLVERGYNEQFF	TGCGCCAGCAGCTTGGTGGAGCGTGGGTACAATGAGCAGTTCTTC
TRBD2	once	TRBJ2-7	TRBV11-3	CASSLGLAGGAYEQYF	TGTGCCAGCAGCTTAGGACTAGCGGGTGGGGCATACGAGCAGTACTTC
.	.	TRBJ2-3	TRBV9	CASSVGTLVTDTQYF	TGTGCCAGCAGCGTAGGGACACTCGTCACAGATACGCAGTATTTT
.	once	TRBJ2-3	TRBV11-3	CASSLSGTDTQYF	TGTGCCAGCAGCTTATCGGGCACAGATACGCAGTATTTT